The 24 T cell receptor beta chains below come from one sample, sequenced in a study of blood T cell repertoires in COVID-19. Repertoires were generated with immunoSEQ multiplex PCR, while TCRdb's copy carries only in-frame clones and drops some. Of about 360,000 clones listed, more than 70% are singletons. What was sequenced was PBMCs or T cells enriched from blood (not recorded which). These receptors all stem from a man aged 25-40 years who had recovered from COVID-19.

J is TRBJ2-2 and V is TRBV3-1 (or the pseudogene TRBV3-2); TRBD1 agrees at 7 bases. Germline CDR1 LGHDT, CDR2 YNNKEL (reference sequence). J was trimmed by 6 bases and V by 1 base; bases with no gene match: 11. The CDR3 loop spans 17 amino acids. The CDR3 reads CASSQVAGGISAGELFF. CDR3 nucleotide sequence: TGTGCCAGCAGCCAAGTTGCAGGGGGAATCTCTGCCGGGGAGCTGTTTTTT.

The J gene is TRBJ1-1, the V gene TRBV6-5; D unclear. CDR3 size: 13 residues. Trimming removed 10 bases from V and 5 bases from J, with 17 bases in between. The germline V gene encodes CDR1 MNHEY and CDR2 SVGAGI. The CDR3 DNA sequence: TGTGCCACCAGACGAGGGATCGGGACTGAAGCTTTCTTT. Translating gives CATRRGIGTEAFF.

The rearrangement joins TRBV30 to TRBJ1-2; the D gene is possibly TRBD1 (6 bases). CDR3 length: 15 residues. Germline CDR1 and CDR2: GTSNPN and SVGIG (reference sequence). Trimming pared 2 bases from V and 5 bases from J, leaving 18 bases between. CDR3: CAWSSHPTGSYGYTF. In DNA form, the CDR3 reads TGTGCCTGGAGTTCCCACCCTACAGGGAGTTATGGCTACACCTTC. The full variable domain, completed using reference TRBV30 and TRBJ1-2, is SQTIHQWPATLVQPVGSPLSLECTVEGTSNPNLYWYRQAAGRGLQLLFYSVGIGQISSEVPQNLSASRPQDRQFILSSKKLLLSDSGFYLCAWSSHPTGSYGYTFGSGTRLTVV.

The V and J genes are TRBV6-2 or TRBV6-3 and TRBJ2-5, with unresolved D. Germline CDR1 is MNHEY and CDR2 is SVGEGT. CDR3 length equals 16 residues. Between the trimmed V and J ends, which lost 5 bases and 1 base, there was a span of 17 bases. In nucleotides, the CDR3 is TGTGCCAGCAGTCCCCTTTTATCGCCTACCCAAGAGACCCAGTACTTC. It encodes CASSPLLSPTQETQYF.

The V call is TRBV6-5, the J call TRBJ2-7, with no clear D. Trimming shortened V by 4 bases and J by 4 bases, and 11 bases separated the two germline ends. In germline, CDR1 is MNHEY, CDR2 SVGAGI. The CDR3 covers 13 residues. The DNA for the CDR3 is TGTGCCAGCAGTTCCCGGCACAGATACGAGCAGTACTTC. Encoded protein: CASSSRHRYEQYF.

The chain combines TRBV13 with TRBJ1-1, with D uncertain. Germline-derived CDR1 and CDR2 are PRHDT and FYEKMQ (reference sequence). This CDR3 is built from 13 residues. Trimming removed 2 bases at V and 6 bases at J, with 10 bases between. CDR3 region: CASSLTFSSEAFF. CDR3 in DNA: TGTGCCAGCAGCTTAACTTTCTCGTCTGAAGCTTTCTTT.

This clone has ten or more counts. The chain links TRBV9 to TRBJ2-2; unclear D gene. The CDR3 runs to 15 residues. Germline V gene lookup returns CDR1 SGDLS and CDR2 YYNGEE. V was trimmed by 4 bases and J by 1 base, leaving 11 bases between them. CDR3 amino acids: CASSSRQQNTGELFF. The CDR3 nucleotides are TGTGCCAGCAGCTCCCGACAACAGAACACCGGGGAGCTGTTTTTT.

The chain carries TRBV21-1 and TRBJ1-2. TRBV21-1 is a pseudogene. The CDR3 is made up of 13 amino acids. The CDR3 nucleotides are TGTGCCAGCAGCAGGGGGAGGGACAATGGCTACACCTTC. This gives the protein CASSRGRDNGYTF.

The J gene is TRBJ1-3, the V gene TRBV5-1, with TRBD1 as a possible D gene (6 bases). Germline CDR1 reads SGHRS; CDR2 reads YFSETQ. Trimming removed 4 bases from V and 2 bases from J, with 10 bases in between. The CDR3 has 14 amino acids. In nucleotides, the CDR3 is TGCGCCAGCAGCCCAGACAGGCCTGGAAACACCATATATTTT. Protein sequence: CASSPDRPGNTIYF.

The chain is built from TRBV4-2 and TRBJ2-1; possibly TRBD1 for D (6 bases). Germline V gives CDR1 LGHNA, CDR2 YNFKEQ. The CDR3 covers 18 residues. V shed 2 bases and J shed 9 bases, with 26 bases lying between them. CDR3 protein: CASSQTPTLPTGRGEQFF. DNA for the CDR3: TGTGCCAGCAGCCAAACCCCTACTCTCCCGACAGGCAGGGGTGAGCAGTTCTTC.

This clone was found a few times. This chain uses TRBV7-8 with TRBJ1-4; 10 nucleotides line up with TRBD1. In germline, CDR1 is SGHVS, CDR2 FQNEAQ. The CDR3 is 14 amino acids. Trimming at V came to 5 bases and at J to 7 bases, leaving 4 bases not matched to a gene. The DNA of the CDR3 is TGTGCCAGCAGCCCGGACAGGGGGTCTGAAAAACTGTTTTTT. This codes for CASSPDRGSEKLFF.

J is TRBJ1-5 and V is TRBV19; perhaps TRBD1 as D (5 bases). CDR1 is LNHDA, CDR2 SQIVND, per germline (reference sequence). The CDR3 extends over 17 amino acids. V shed 2 bases and J shed 0 bases, with 14 bases lying between them. CDR3 in amino acids: CASSILGHLYSNQPQHF. CDR3 in DNA: TGTGCCAGTAGTATACTGGGGCACCTTTATAGCAATCAGCCCCAGCATTTT.

This clone has a handful of counts. The rearrangement links TRBV7-9 to TRBJ2-7; D is unresolved. This CDR3 is built from 13 residues. The V gene lost 4 bases and the J gene lost 0 bases, with 7 bases spanning the gap. Germline V gene data show CDR1 as SEHNR and CDR2 as FQNEAQ (reference sequence). This chain's CDR3 is CASSSRHSYEQYF. CDR3 DNA sequence: TGTGCCAGCAGCTCCAGACACTCCTACGAGCAGTACTTC.

The gene calls are TRBV11-2 and TRBJ1-1, with D tentatively TRBD1 (6 bases). V was clipped by 5 bases and J by 5 bases, with 27 bases between them. CDR3 size: 18 residues. Germline loops: CDR1 SGHAT, CDR2 FQNNGV. DNA of the CDR3: TGTGCCAGCAGCCCCTTAGATGGACTGACAGGTTCGTCTACTGAAGCTTTCTTT. This codes for CASSPLDGLTGSSTEAFF.

The rearrangement joins TRBV7-2 to TRBJ1-2, with 8 bases lining up with TRBD1. The CDR3 runs to 15 residues. The germline V gene has CDR1 SGHTA and CDR2 FQGNSA. Losses at the gene ends were 0 bases for V and 8 bases for J; bases not matched to a gene: 8. The CDR3 loop reads CASSLARTGRGGYTF. For the CDR3, the DNA is TGTGCCAGCAGCTTAGCTAGGACAGGGAGGGGAGGCTACACCTTC.

This clone has only one observation. This chain connects TRBV4-2 to TRBJ2-3, with 8 bases that match TRBD1. The CDR3 loop spans 15 amino acids. CDR1 and CDR2 (germline): LGHNA, YNFKEQ. Germline trimming cut 0 bases from V and 4 bases from J; bases unmatched to any gene: 3. The CDR3 loop reads CASSQDYRGSDTQYF. CDR3 in DNA: TGTGCCAGCAGCCAAGATTACAGGGGGTCAGATACGCAGTATTTT.

V gene TRBV15 combines with J gene TRBJ1-5; TRBD1 is a possible D gene (6 bases). Germline V gene sequence: CDR1 LNHNV, CDR2 YYDKDF (reference sequence). The CDR3 consists of 15 residues. Trimming left V 2 bases short and J 3 bases short, with 11 bases between. The CDR3 region has the DNA TGTGCCACCAGCAGACAGGACAGAATCAATCAGCCCCAGCATTTT. Amino acids: CATSRQDRINQPQHF.

This chain joins TRBV19 and TRBJ1-5; D is perhaps TRBD1 (5 bases). V lost 2 bases and J 6 bases, leaving 8 bases between the germline ends. CDR3 length equals 13 residues. Per germline, CDR1 LNHDA and CDR2 SQIVND (reference sequence). CDR3 protein: CASSIQGSQPQHF. The CDR3 DNA reads as TGTGCCAGTAGTATACAGGGTTCTCAGCCCCAGCATTTT.

The rearrangement links TRBV7-9 to TRBJ2-3; 7 bases map to TRBD2. The CDR3 length is 14 residues. V trimming: 3 bases; J trimming: 2 bases; junction bases outside the gene matches: 2. CDR1 and CDR2 from the germline V gene are SEHNR and FQNEAQ (reference sequence). The CDR3: CASSFGGNTDTQYF. DNA of the CDR3: TGTGCCAGCAGCTTCGGGGGGAACACAGATACGCAGTATTTT.

The J gene is TRBJ2-7, the V gene TRBV9; 9 bases match TRBD1. The V and J ends lost 0 bases and 6 bases, in that order; junction bases with no gene match: 7. The CDR3 spans 15 residues. Germline V gene data show CDR1 as SGDLS and CDR2 as YYNGEE. CDR3 nucleotides: TGTGCCAGCAGCGTAGAGGGACAGGGTTTCTTCGAGCAGTACTTC. It translates to CASSVEGQGFFEQYF.

The rearrangement links TRBV7-2 to TRBJ2-1, with D unresolved. The CDR3 sequence is 13 residues long. Germline CDR1 SGHTA, CDR2 FQGNSA. V gave up 1 base and J gave up 5 bases, with 6 bases separating them. CDR3 sequence: CASSLDLHNEQFF. CDR3 in DNA: TGTGCCAGCAGCTTAGACTTACACAATGAGCAGTTCTTC.

The chain employs TRBV3-1 (or the pseudogene TRBV3-2) and TRBJ1-1; TRBD1 matches at 7 bases. V lost 3 bases, J lost 3 bases, and 4 bases stayed unmatched. CDR1 and CDR2 from the germline V gene are LGHDT and YNNKEL (reference sequence). This CDR3 spans 14 amino acids. CDR3 bases: TGTGCCAGCAGCCATACGGACAGGTACACTGAAGCTTTCTTT. Protein product: CASSHTDRYTEAFF.

This clone was observed once. This rearrangement joins TRBV6-5 to TRBJ2-2; a weak D match, TRBD1 (5 bases). From germline, CDR1 is MNHEY and CDR2 SVGAGI. This CDR3 comprises 14 residues. Deletions cut 5 bases from V and 1 base from J, with 8 bases between. The CDR3 protein is CASSPGQNTGELFF. In DNA form, the CDR3 reads TGTGCCAGCAGTCCCGGACAGAACACCGGGGAGCTGTTTTTT.

The chain couples TRBV27 to TRBJ1-4, with TRBD1 matching 9 bases. With 4 bases clipped from V and 3 bases from J, the junction kept 0 bases outside the gene matches. CDR3 length: 14 residues. The germline gives CDR1 MNHEY, CDR2 SMNVEV (reference sequence). CDR3 protein: CASSWTGANEKLFF. For the CDR3, the DNA is TGTGCCAGCAGTTGGACAGGGGCTAATGAAAAACTGTTTTTT.